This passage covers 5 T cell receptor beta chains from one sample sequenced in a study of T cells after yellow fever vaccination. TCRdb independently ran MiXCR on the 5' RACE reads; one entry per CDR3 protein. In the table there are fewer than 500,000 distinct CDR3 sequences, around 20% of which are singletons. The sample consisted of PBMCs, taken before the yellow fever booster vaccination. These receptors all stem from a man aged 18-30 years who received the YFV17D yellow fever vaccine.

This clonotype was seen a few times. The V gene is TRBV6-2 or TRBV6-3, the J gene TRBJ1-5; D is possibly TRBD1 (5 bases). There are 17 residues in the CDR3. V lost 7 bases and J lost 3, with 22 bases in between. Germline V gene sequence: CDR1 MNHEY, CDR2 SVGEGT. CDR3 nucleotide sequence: TGTGCCAGCACCACTCAGAGACGGGGGGATTTCAATCAGCCCCAGCATTTT. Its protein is CASTTQRRGDFNQPQHF.

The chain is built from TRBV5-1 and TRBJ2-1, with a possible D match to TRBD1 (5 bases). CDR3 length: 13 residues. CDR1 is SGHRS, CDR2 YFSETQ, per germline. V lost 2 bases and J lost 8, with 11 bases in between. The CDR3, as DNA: TGCGCCAGCAGCTTCAGGGCGCCGGATGAGCAGTTCTTC. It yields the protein CASSFRAPDEQFF.

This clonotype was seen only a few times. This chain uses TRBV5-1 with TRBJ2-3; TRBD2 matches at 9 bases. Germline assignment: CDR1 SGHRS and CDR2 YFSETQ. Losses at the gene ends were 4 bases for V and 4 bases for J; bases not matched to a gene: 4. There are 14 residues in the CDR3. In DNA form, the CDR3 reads TGCGCCAGCAGCCTGACTAGCGGCTCAGATACGCAGTATTTT. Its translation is CASSLTSGSDTQYF.

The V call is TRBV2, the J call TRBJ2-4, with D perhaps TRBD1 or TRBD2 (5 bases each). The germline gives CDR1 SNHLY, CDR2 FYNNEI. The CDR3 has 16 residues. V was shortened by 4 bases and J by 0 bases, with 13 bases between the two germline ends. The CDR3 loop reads CASSARGGLAKNIQYF. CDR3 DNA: TGTGCCAGCAGTGCACGGGGCGGACTAGCCAAAAACATTCAGTACTTC. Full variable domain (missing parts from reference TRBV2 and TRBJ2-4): EPEVTQTPSHQVTQMGQEVILRCVPISNHLYFYWYRQILGQKVEFLVSFYNNEISEKSEIFDDQFSVERPDGSNFTLKIRSTKLEDSAMYFCASSARGGLAKNIQYFGAGTRLSVL.

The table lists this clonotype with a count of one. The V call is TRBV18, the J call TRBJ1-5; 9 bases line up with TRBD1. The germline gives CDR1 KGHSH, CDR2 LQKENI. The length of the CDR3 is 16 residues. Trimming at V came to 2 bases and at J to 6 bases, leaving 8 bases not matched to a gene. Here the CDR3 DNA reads TGTGCCAGCTCACCAGCACCGGGACAGGGTATTCAGCCCCAGCATTTT. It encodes CASSPAPGQGIQPQHF.